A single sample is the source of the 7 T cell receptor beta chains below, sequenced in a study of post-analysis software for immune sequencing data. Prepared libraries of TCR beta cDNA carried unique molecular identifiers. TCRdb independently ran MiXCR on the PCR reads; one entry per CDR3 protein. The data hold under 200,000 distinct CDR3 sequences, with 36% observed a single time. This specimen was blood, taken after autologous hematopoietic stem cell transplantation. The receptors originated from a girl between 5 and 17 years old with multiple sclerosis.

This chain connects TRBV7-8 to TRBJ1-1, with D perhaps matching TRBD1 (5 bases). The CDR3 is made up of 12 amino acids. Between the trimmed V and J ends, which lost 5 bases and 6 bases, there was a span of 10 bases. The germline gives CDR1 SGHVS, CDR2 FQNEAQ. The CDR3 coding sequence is TGTGCCAGCAGCGAAGACAGCGCTGAAGCTTTCTTT. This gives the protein CASSEDSAEAFF.

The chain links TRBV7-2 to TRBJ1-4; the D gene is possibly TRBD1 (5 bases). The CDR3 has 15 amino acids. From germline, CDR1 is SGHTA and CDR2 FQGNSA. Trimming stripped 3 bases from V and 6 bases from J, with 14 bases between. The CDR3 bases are TGTGCCAGCAGCTTCGGGGCAAGCTTAGATGAAAAACTGTTTTTT. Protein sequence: CASSFGASLDEKLFF.

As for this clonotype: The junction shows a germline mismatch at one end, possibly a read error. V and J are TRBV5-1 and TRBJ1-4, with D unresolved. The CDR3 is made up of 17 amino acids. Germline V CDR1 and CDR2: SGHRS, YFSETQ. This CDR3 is CASSLEGRLRGNEKRFF. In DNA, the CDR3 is TGCGCCAGCAGCTTGGAGGGCAGGCTCCGAGGGAATGAAAAACGGTTTTTT.

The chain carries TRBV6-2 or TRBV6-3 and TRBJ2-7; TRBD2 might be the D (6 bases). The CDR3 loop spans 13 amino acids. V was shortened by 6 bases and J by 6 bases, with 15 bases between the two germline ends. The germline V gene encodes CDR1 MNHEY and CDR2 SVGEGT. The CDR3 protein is CASRRDSLAEQYF. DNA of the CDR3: TGTGCCAGCAGAAGGGACTCCCTGGCCGAGCAGTACTTC.

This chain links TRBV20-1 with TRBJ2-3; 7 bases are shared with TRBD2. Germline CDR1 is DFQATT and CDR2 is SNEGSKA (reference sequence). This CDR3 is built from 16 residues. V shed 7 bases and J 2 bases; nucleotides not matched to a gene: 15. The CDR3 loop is CSVQLGSGTITDTQYF. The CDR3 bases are TGCAGTGTCCAGCTTGGGAGCGGGACGATCACAGATACGCAGTATTTT.

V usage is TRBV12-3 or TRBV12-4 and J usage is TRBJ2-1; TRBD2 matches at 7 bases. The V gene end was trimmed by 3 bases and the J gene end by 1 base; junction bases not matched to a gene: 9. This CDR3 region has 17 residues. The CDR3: CASSFGGRGRSYNEQFF. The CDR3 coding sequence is TGTGCCAGCAGTTTCGGTGGGAGGGGAAGGTCCTACAATGAGCAGTTCTTC.

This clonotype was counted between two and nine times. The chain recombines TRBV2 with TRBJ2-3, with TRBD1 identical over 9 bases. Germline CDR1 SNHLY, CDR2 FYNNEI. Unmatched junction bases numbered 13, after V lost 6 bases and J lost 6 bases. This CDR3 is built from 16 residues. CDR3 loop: CASRDLTGGHGDTQYF. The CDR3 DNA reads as TGTGCCAGCAGAGACTTGACAGGGGGGCACGGCGATACGCAGTATTTT.